The T cell receptor beta chain described here comes from a study of cytomegalovirus exposure and HLA in healthy donors. The PCR had 60 Vbeta and 13 Jbeta primers. TCRdb keeps only in-frame clones here, not all; method: immunoSEQ multiplex PCR. The data show about 260,000 clones, with around two thirds seen just once and about 2.2% held by the top ten. V lost 4 bases and J 5 bases, leaving 9 bases between the germline ends. This CDR3 is built from 13 residues. Per germline, CDR1 ENHRY and CDR2 SYGVKD. The sample comprised PBMCs. V and J are TRBV10-3 and TRBJ1-5; D is unclear. The sequence was collected from a female donor in good health and CMV-seronegative. CDR3 coding DNA: TGTGCCATCAGTGTGATGGGAGATCAGCCCCAGCATTTT. Its translation is CAISVMGDQPQHF.